This entry lists 12 T cell receptor beta chains sequenced from one sample in a study of cytomegalovirus exposure and HLA in healthy donors. Researchers ran the PCR with 60 Vbeta and 13 Jbeta primers. Clones were sequenced by immunoSEQ multiplex PCR, and TCRdb holds only the in-frame ones, with some missing. The table shows roughly 200,000 clones, with 81% occurring only once. The sequenced sample was PBMCs. These receptors originate from a man aged 40-55 years in good health and CMV-seropositive.

This chain uses TRBV5-1 with TRBJ2-1; 10 bases are shared with TRBD1. The CDR3 contains 14 residues. Germline loops: CDR1 SGHRS, CDR2 YFSETQ. V lost 4 bases to trimming and J lost 6 bases; unmatched junction nucleotides: 4. CDR3 amino acids: CASSPGQGGNEQFF. The CDR3 bases are TGCGCCAGCAGCCCAGGACAGGGGGGCAATGAGCAGTTCTTC.

This chain links TRBV5-1 with TRBJ1-6; 9 bases align to TRBD1. With 1 base clipped from V and 5 bases from J, the junction kept 4 bases outside the gene matches. CDR3 size: 16 residues. CDR1 and CDR2 from the germline V gene are SGHRS and YFSETQ. CDR3 sequence: CASSLNDRGNNSPLHF. CDR3 DNA: TGCGCCAGCAGCTTGAATGACAGGGGGAATAATTCACCCCTCCACTTT.

V and J are TRBV7-9 and TRBJ1-1, with a weak D call TRBD1 (5 bases). The CDR3 consists of 15 residues. With 2 bases removed from V and 4 bases from J, the gap between germline ends came to 14 bases. Per the germline V gene, CDR1 is SEHNR and CDR2 is FQNEAQ (reference sequence). The CDR3: CASSLSISQGTEAFF. The CDR3 DNA is TGTGCCAGCAGCTTATCGATCAGCCAGGGCACTGAAGCTTTCTTT.

The genes are TRBV14 and TRBJ1-3; D is undetermined. The germline V gene encodes CDR1 SGHDN and CDR2 FVKESK. Trimming took off 1 base at V and 1 base at J, with 11 bases between the two ends. The CDR3 has 16 residues. The CDR3, as DNA: TGTGCCAGCAGCCAAGTCTACGACACATCTGGAAACACCATATATTTT. Its translation is CASSQVYDTSGNTIYF. Filled out from reference TRBV14 and TRBJ1-3, the complete variable domain reads EAGVTQFPSHSVIEKGQTVTLRCDPISGHDNLYWYRRVMGKEIKFLLHFVKESKQDESGMPNNRFLAERTGGTYSTLKVQPAELEDSGVYFCASSQVYDTSGNTIYFGEGSWLTVV.

V is TRBV9 and J is TRBJ2-3, with 8 positions matching TRBD2. J was trimmed by 1 base and V by 3 bases; bases with no gene match: 7. Germline CDR1 reads SGDLS; CDR2 reads YYNGEE. The CDR3 covers 16 residues. The CDR3: CASSAGRGAGTDTQYF. In DNA form, the CDR3 reads TGTGCCAGCAGCGCCGGGCGGGGGGCCGGCACAGATACGCAGTATTTT. The full variable domain, completed using reference TRBV9 and TRBJ2-3, is DSGVTQTPKHLITATGQRVTLRCSPRSGDLSVYWYQQSLDQGLQFLIQYYNGEERAKGNILERFSAQQFPDLHSELNLSSLELGDSALYFCASSAGRGAGTDTQYFGPGTRLTVL.

The CDR3: CASRPGTNTGELFF. The CDR3 bases are TGTGCCAGCAGGCCCGGTACGAACACCGGGGAGCTGTTTTTT. The genes are TRBV28 and TRBJ2-2, with D uncertain. Looked up from germline, CDR1 is MDHEN and CDR2 is SYDVKM. This CDR3 has 14 residues. V was shortened by 6 bases and J by 0 bases, with 8 bases between the two germline ends.

This clone was seen only a few times. The sample contains more than one DNA sequence encoding this CDR3. This chain uses TRBV18 with TRBJ2-1; perhaps TRBD1 as D (6 bases). The V end lost 3 bases, the J end lost 8 bases, and 14 bases lay between the germline ends. This CDR3 has 14 amino acids. The V gene's germline CDR1 is KGHSH and CDR2 LQKENI. In DNA form, the CDR3 reads TGTGCCAGCTCACCTAAGATCAGGGGTGATGAGCAGTTCTTC. It specifies CASSPKIRGDEQFF.

The V gene is TRBV4-3, the J gene TRBJ2-1, with 7 bases that match TRBD2. The CDR3 contains 16 residues. Germline V gene sequence: CDR1 LGHNA, CDR2 YSLEER. The J segment lost 4 bases and the V segment lost 0 bases, leaving 6 bases of the junction unmatched. The CDR3 bases are TGCGCCAGCAGCCAAGAAACTAGCGTGACGTACAATGAGCAGTTCTTC. Residues: CASSQETSVTYNEQFF.

This chain uses TRBV28 with TRBJ1-2; TRBD1 matches at 8 bases. Trimming removed 3 bases from V and 7 bases from J; junction bases left unmatched: 7. In germline, CDR1 is MDHEN, CDR2 SYDVKM. The CDR3 totals 14 residues. The CDR3 loop reads CASSFPDRGGGYTF. The CDR3 coding sequence is TGTGCCAGCAGTTTCCCTGACAGGGGAGGTGGCTACACCTTC.

This sequence joins TRBV18 and TRBJ2-5; 7 bases line up with TRBD1. Germline CDR1 reads KGHSH; CDR2 reads LQKENI. The V and J ends lost 4 bases and 1 base, in that order; junction bases with no gene match: 3. The CDR3 runs 14 residues. This CDR3 is CASSQGQIQETQYF. DNA of the CDR3: TGTGCCAGCTCACAGGGACAGATCCAAGAGACCCAGTACTTC.

This chain connects TRBV10-3 to TRBJ1-2, with a weak D call TRBD1 (5 bases). Germline-derived CDR1 and CDR2 are ENHRY and SYGVKD. This CDR3 has 10 amino acids. The V end lost 10 bases, the J end lost 7 bases, and 10 bases lay between the germline ends. As DNA, the CDR3 is TGTGCCACATGGACACTTGGCTACACCTTC. Encoded protein: CATWTLGYTF.

This clone has only one observation. This chain links TRBV2 with TRBJ1-1; no reliable D call. The CDR3 consists of 13 residues. V gave up 6 bases and J gave up 4 bases, with 12 bases separating them. Per germline, CDR1 SNHLY and CDR2 FYNNEI. The CDR3 sequence is CASRGRIFTEAFF. In nucleotides, the CDR3 is TGTGCCAGCAGGGGCCGGATCTTCACTGAAGCTTTCTTT.